These T cell receptor beta chains were read from a single sample in a study of blood T cell repertoires in COVID-19. The assay was immunoSEQ multiplex PCR, and TCRdb's table has in-frame clones only and misses some. The repertoire holds some 180,000 clones, with 80% as singletons. The sample was peripheral blood. The receptors come from a man in his fifties or sixties with acute or convalescent COVID-19. CDR3s include the opening cysteine and the closing phenylalanine or tryptophan. The D gene is left open where the match is weak. Clone sizes are given selectively: once, few, many, or a class where the clone is expanded.

D,V,size,J,CDR3,DNA
-,TRBV7-9,-,TRBJ1-2,CASSYSGNYGYTF,TGTGCCAGCAGCTACAGTGGCAACTATGGCTACACCTTC
-,TRBV5-6,-,TRBJ1-6,CASSFGGSSPLHF,TGTGCCAGCAGCTTTGGAGGGAGTTCACCCCTCCACTTT
TRBD1,TRBV6-6,-,TRBJ1-6,CASSPTNYRGARGALHF,TGTGCCAGCAGTCCTACTAACTACAGGGGCGCCCGGGGAGCCCTCCACTTT
-,TRBV3-1/TRBV3-2,few,TRBJ1-5,CASPGAGGNQPQHF,TGTGCCAGTCCGGGGGCGGGGGGCAATCAGCCCCAGCATTTT
TRBD2,TRBV19,-,TRBJ2-1,CASSILAGGLVRSYNEQFF,TGTGCCAGTAGTATACTAGCGGGAGGTTTGGTTAGATCCTACAATGAGCAGTTCTTC
TRBD1,TRBV6-5,-,TRBJ1-5,CASSWSTGTNQPQHF,TGTGCCAGCAGCTGGTCGACAGGGACCAATCAGCCCCAGCATTTT
TRBD1,TRBV6-6,-,TRBJ1-1,CASSSTTGATEAFF,TGTGCCAGCAGTTCCACTACAGGGGCCACTGAAGCTTTCTTT
TRBD2,TRBV27,few,TRBJ2-3,CASSPTSPSTDTQYF,TGTGCCAGCAGTCCGACTAGCCCGAGCACAGATACGCAGTATTTT
-,TRBV3-1/TRBV3-2,-,TRBJ2-5,CASTSRGLETQYF,TGTGCCAGCACCTCAAGAGGCTTAGAGACCCAGTACTTC
TRBD2,TRBV29-1,-,TRBJ2-3,CSARIAGVTDTQYF,TGCAGCGCTAGGATAGCGGGGGTCACAGATACGCAGTATTTT
TRBD1,TRBV4-3,-,TRBJ1-5,CASSEGTGGNQPQHF,TGCGCCAGCAGCGAAGGGACAGGGGGCAATCAGCCCCAGCATTTT
-,TRBV6-2/TRBV6-3,once,TRBJ1-6,CASSYAHSDYYNSPLHF,TGTGCCAGCAGTTACGCCCACAGTGACTACTATAATTCACCCCTCCACTTT
-,TRBV7-2,once,TRBJ1-3,CASSLDTASGNTIYF,TGTGCCAGCAGCTTAGATACAGCCTCTGGAAACACCATATATTTT
TRBD2,TRBV11-2,-,TRBJ2-1,CASSPILATNSYNEQFF,TGTGCCAGCAGCCCGATACTAGCGACTAACTCCTACAATGAGCAGTTCTTC
-,TRBV24-1,-,TRBJ2-3,CATSGRGGTDTQYF,TGTGCCACCAGTGGGCGGGGAGGCACAGATACGCAGTATTTT
-,TRBV15,-,TRBJ2-7,CATSDSTGAYEQYF,TGTGCCACCAGCGATAGCACGGGAGCCTACGAGCAGTACTTC
TRBD2,TRBV7-9,-,TRBJ2-1,CASSPRTSGGHNEQFF,TGTGCCAGCAGCCCCCGGACTAGCGGGGGCCACAATGAGCAGTTCTTC
-,TRBV15,-,TRBJ1-2,CATSGVLTGNYGYTF,TGTGCCACCAGCGGAGTTTTGACCGGGAACTATGGCTACACCTTC
TRBD1,TRBV3-1/TRBV3-2,-,TRBJ2-7,CASSQDRTGESYYEQYF,TGTGCCAGCAGCCAAGATCGGACAGGGGAGTCCTACTACGAGCAGTACTTC
-,TRBV6-5,-,TRBJ2-7,CASSYSPGVGYEQYF,TGTGCCAGCAGTTACTCTCCAGGGGTGGGGTACGAGCAGTACTTC